The T cell receptor beta chain under discussion was sequenced for a study of post-analysis software for immune sequencing data. Study context: Some patients lacked subtype; others had relapsing-remitting, secondary progressive or progressive-relapsing disease. Study-wide results and caveats: Multiple sclerosis patients showed significantly lower normalized Chao1 diversity than controls did. Strong co-clustering by F measure linked samples that shared a preparation batch.

This clonotype has just a few counts. Its antigen is not known. The TCR beta cDNA libraries carried unique molecular identifiers. Around 460,000 cDNA molecules came from around 1 to 10 million T cells. MiXCR was run by TCRdb on the PCR reads, yielding one entry per CDR3 protein. The sample records hundreds of thousands of distinct CDR3 sequences, about 39% being singletons. Sample: blood. The receptor was derived from a girl under 10 years old with multiple sclerosis.

The DNA for the CDR3 is TGTGCCAGCAGAGGCCTTGGCGGGAGGGTATACAATGAGCAGTTCTTC. Its protein is CASRGLGGRVYNEQFF. This sequence joins TRBV6-4 and TRBJ2-1; the match to TRBD2 covers 9 bases. Germline V gives CDR1 MRHNA, CDR2 SNTAGT. The ends lost 6 bases at V and 4 bases at J; junction bases unmatched: 10. The CDR3 is 16 residues long.